Below, 26 T cell receptor beta chains from the same sample are listed, as sequenced in a study of shared clonotypes between healthy human individuals. The method was immunoSEQ multiplex PCR; TCRdb's version includes in-frame clones alone and lacks a portion of them. Among a few million clones listed, more than 80% were seen once. Sequencing was done on a sample of naive CD4+ T cells sorted from blood. As to subset: CD45RA+ positively selected. These TCRs come from a young man in good health.

V usage is TRBV10-3 and J usage is TRBJ2-3; D is possibly TRBD1 or TRBD2 (5 bases each). V was shortened by 6 bases and J by 2 bases, with 21 bases between the two germline ends. Germline V CDR1 and CDR2: ENHRY, SYGVKD. CDR3 length equals 17 residues. The CDR3 coding sequence is TGTGCCATCAGAGATTTCCTAGCATGGGACCACACAGATACGCAGTATTTT. This encodes CAIRDFLAWDHTDTQYF.

As for this clone: The same CDR3 also results from other DNA sequences found in this sample. The gene calls are TRBV5-1 and TRBJ2-5; no reliable D call. The V gene's germline CDR1 is SGHRS and CDR2 YFSETQ. Deletions cut 3 bases from V and 5 bases from J, with 11 bases between. CDR3 length equals 13 residues. CDR3 in amino acids: CASSSRVEETQYF. CDR3 coding DNA: TGCGCCAGCAGCTCGCGTGTGGAGGAGACCCAGTACTTC.

This chain links TRBV10-3 with TRBJ1-1; TRBD1 matches 12 bases. CDR3 length equals 15 residues. With V trimmed by 6 bases and J by 4 bases, 6 bases remained unmatched. Germline CDR1 ENHRY, CDR2 SYGVKD. The CDR3 coding sequence is TGTGCCATCAGGGGACAGGGGGCAGGTAGCACTGAAGCTTTCTTT. Translating it yields CAIRGQGAGSTEAFF.

The chain joins TRBV19 to TRBJ1-5; D is possibly TRBD1 (5 bases). The CDR3 spans 15 residues. Trimming stripped 4 bases from V and 0 bases from J, with 10 bases between. CDR1 is LNHDA and CDR2 is SQIVND in the germline V gene (reference sequence). The CDR3 nucleotides read TGTGCCAGTAGTAATCTTGGGGGTAGCAATCAGCCCCAGCATTTT. This codes for CASSNLGGSNQPQHF.

This chain joins TRBV7-2 and TRBJ2-1, with 13 bases aligning to TRBD2. The ends lost 5 bases at V and 0 bases at J; junction bases unmatched: 7. Germline CDR1 SGHTA, CDR2 FQGNSA. CDR3 length: 18 amino acids. This chain's CDR3 is CASSAPGLAGVSYNEQFF. In DNA, the CDR3 is TGTGCCAGCAGCGCCCCAGGACTAGCGGGGGTCTCCTACAATGAGCAGTTCTTC.

V is TRBV7-2 and J is TRBJ2-1; a possible D gene is TRBD2 (5 bases). CDR1 and CDR2 from the germline V gene are SGHTA and FQGNSA. V lost 5 bases to trimming and J lost 0 bases, with 11 bases between them. The CDR3 length is 15 residues. The DNA of the CDR3 is TGTGCCAGCAGCCCCATGGGGAGCTCCTACAATGAGCAGTTCTTC. This encodes CASSPMGSSYNEQFF. Using reference TRBV7-2 and TRBJ2-1 for the parts outside the CDR3, the full variable domain is GAGVSQSPSNKVTEKGKDVELRCDPISGHTALYWYRQSLGQGLEFLIYFQGNSAPDKSGLPSDRFSAERTGGSVSTLTIQRTQQEDSAVYLCASSPMGSSYNEQFFGPGTRLTVL.

This clone was picked up a small number of times. V gene TRBV2 combines with J gene TRBJ1-3; 11 positions match TRBD1. CDR3 length equals 15 residues. The germline gives CDR1 SNHLY, CDR2 FYNNEI. J lost 2 bases, V lost 6 bases, and 3 bases had no gene match. This CDR3 is CASSPGQGAGNTIYF. For the CDR3, the DNA is TGTGCCAGCAGCCCGGGACAGGGGGCTGGAAACACCATATATTTT. Full variable domain (missing parts from reference TRBV2 and TRBJ1-3): EPEVTQTPSHQVTQMGQEVILRCVPISNHLYFYWYRQILGQKVEFLVSFYNNEISEKSEIFDDQFSVERPDGSNFTLKIRSTKLEDSAMYFCASSPGQGAGNTIYFGEGSWLTVV.

This clone came up once. Other DNA variants within this sample encode the same CDR3. CDR3 sequence (DNA): TGTGCCAGCTCACCAGGCCAGGAGACCCAGTACTTC. This sequence encodes CASSPGQETQYF. This chain uses TRBV18 with TRBJ2-5; D call uncertain. Germline lookup yields CDR1 KGHSH and CDR2 LQKENI. Trimming pared 2 bases from V and 5 bases from J, leaving 6 bases between. The length of the CDR3 is 12 residues.

V and J are TRBV2 and TRBJ1-1, with D maybe TRBD1 (5 bases). This CDR3 comprises 17 residues. In germline, CDR1 is SNHLY, CDR2 FYNNEI. V was shortened by 4 bases and J by 1 base, with 19 bases between the two germline ends. The CDR3 reads CASSVTGGATKNTEAFF. As DNA, the CDR3 is TGTGCCAGCAGTGTAACAGGAGGGGCGACAAAGAACACTGAAGCTTTCTTT.

This clone has a handful of counts. V and J are TRBV30 and TRBJ2-1, with D perhaps matching TRBD1 or TRBD2 (5 bases each). Germline CDR1 GTSNPN, CDR2 SVGIG (reference sequence). The CDR3 sequence is 13 residues long. The V and J ends lost 2 bases and 4 bases respectively, with 9 bases between them. CDR3 nucleotides: TGTGCCTGGAGTATGGGGGTTTACAATGAGCAGTTCTTC. Amino acids: CAWSMGVYNEQFF.

The chain couples TRBV2 to TRBJ1-1, with D uncertain. Germline-derived CDR1 and CDR2 are SNHLY and FYNNEI. The CDR3 has 14 residues. The ends were cut back, 6 bases at V and 0 bases at J, with 11 bases in the middle. The CDR3 DNA reads TGTGCCAGCAGCCCCCAGGTCATGAACACTGAAGCTTTCTTT. This gives the protein CASSPQVMNTEAFF.

J is TRBJ2-7 and V is TRBV14, with 9 bases aligning to TRBD2. J gave up 4 bases and V 3 bases, and 7 bases lay outside the gene matches. The length of the CDR3 is 15 residues. The V gene's germline CDR1 is SGHDN and CDR2 FVKESK. CDR3 nucleotide sequence: TGTGCCAGCAGCCAGGGGATAACTAGCGGGTACGAGCAGTACTTC. As protein: CASSQGITSGYEQYF.

The chain recombines TRBV6-1 with TRBJ2-4; 11 nucleotides line up with TRBD2. Germline CDR1 MNHNS, CDR2 SASEGT. V trimming: 4 bases; J trimming: 6 bases; junction bases outside the gene matches: 5. The CDR3 sequence is 15 residues long. CDR3: CASSALSGGANIQYF. The CDR3 DNA follows: TGTGCCAGCAGTGCCCTTAGCGGGGGGGCAAACATTCAGTACTTC.

The CDR3 DNA reads TGTGCCAGCAGTGGCCCCCCGGCTAGCGACTACGAGCAGTACTTC. Its translation: CASSGPPASDYEQYF. The V call is TRBV6-1, the J call TRBJ2-7; tentative D call: TRBD2 (6 bases). V lost 4 bases, J lost 3 bases, and 16 bases lay in between. CDR1 and CDR2 (germline): MNHNS, SASEGT. The CDR3 runs to 15 residues.

This clone was found once. This rearrangement joins TRBV6-1 to TRBJ1-4; D unresolved. Germline lookup yields CDR1 MNHNS and CDR2 SASEGT. The V end lost 2 bases, the J end lost 4 bases, and 8 bases lay between the germline ends. CDR3 length: 14 amino acids. DNA of the CDR3: TGTGCCAGCAGTGAAAGCGCCCTTAATGAAAAACTGTTTTTT. This sequence encodes CASSESALNEKLFF.

CDR3 nucleotide sequence: TGTGCCAGCGGACTCGATACGAACACCGGGGAGCTGTTTTTT. This encodes CASGLDTNTGELFF. The chain combines TRBV9 with TRBJ2-2, with D perhaps matching TRBD2 (5 bases). In germline, CDR1 is SGDLS, CDR2 YYNGEE. There are 14 residues in the CDR3. Trimming left V 7 bases short and J 0 bases short, with 10 bases between.

The V and J genes are TRBV5-1 and TRBJ2-2; TRBD2 is a possible D gene (7 bases). Germline V gives CDR1 SGHRS, CDR2 YFSETQ. V gave up 4 bases and J gave up 0 bases, with 13 bases separating them. This CDR3 spans 16 amino acids. The CDR3 sequence: CASSEAGAANTGELFF. Written as DNA, the CDR3 is TGCGCCAGCAGCGAGGCGGGGGCAGCGAACACCGGGGAGCTGTTTTTT.

This chain joins TRBV7-2 and TRBJ1-5; D is uncertain. The CDR3 is made up of 16 amino acids. V was shortened by 6 bases and J by 7 bases, with 22 bases between the two germline ends. Germline values: CDR1 SGHTA, CDR2 FQGNSA. In DNA form, the CDR3 reads TGTGCCAGCAGTTGGGGTGTCGGAGCCCTGGGACAGCCCCAGCATTTT. Translating gives CASSWGVGALGQPQHF.

The J gene is TRBJ2-7, the V gene TRBV16, with 11 bases that match TRBD2. The CDR3 extends over 14 amino acids. Germline V lookup: CDR1 KGHSY, CDR2 FQNENV. V lost 4 bases to trimming and J lost 4 bases; unmatched junction nucleotides: 3. The CDR3 loop reads CASSPGLAVYEQYF. In DNA form, the CDR3 reads TGTGCCAGCAGCCCGGGACTAGCGGTTTACGAGCAGTACTTC.

The chain employs TRBV29-1 and TRBJ2-1; 7 bases line up with TRBD1. The CDR3 consists of 14 residues. CDR1 and CDR2 (germline): SQVTM, ANQGSEA. The V segment lost 7 bases and the J segment 1 base; nucleotides outside the gene matches: 7. The CDR3: CSGSQGPSYNEQFF. As DNA, the CDR3 is TGCAGCGGGTCACAGGGGCCTTCCTACAATGAGCAGTTCTTC.

The chain carries TRBV6-5 and TRBJ2-7; 8 bases are shared with TRBD2. Per germline, CDR1 MNHEY and CDR2 SVGAGI. The V gene end was trimmed by 5 bases and the J gene end by 5 bases; junction bases not matched to a gene: 8. The CDR3 runs 14 residues. CDR3 DNA sequence: TGTGCCAGCAGTCGGGGTCGCGGGAGGCACGAGCAGTACTTC. Residues: CASSRGRGRHEQYF.

The rearrangement uses TRBV7-2 and TRBJ1-2; 9 bases align to TRBD1. The CDR3 length is 14 residues. V lost 3 bases, J lost 8 bases, and 7 bases stayed unmatched. The germline V gene has CDR1 SGHTA and CDR2 FQGNSA. CDR3 nucleotide sequence: TGTGCCAGCAGCTTTTTCGACAGGGGGGACGGCTACACCTTC. Translated: CASSFFDRGDGYTF.

This rearrangement joins TRBV7-2 to TRBJ2-1; perhaps D is TRBD1 or TRBD2 (5 bases each). This CDR3 comprises 12 residues. The V end lost 1 base, the J end lost 10 bases, and 8 bases lay between the germline ends. Germline CDR1 SGHTA, CDR2 FQGNSA. CDR3: CASSLDGTEQFF. The CDR3 nucleotides are TGTGCCAGCAGCTTAGACGGGACGGAGCAGTTCTTC.

CDR3 bases: TGTGCCATCAGCCTGACTAGCGGGACCCACAATGAGCAGTTCTTC. Amino acid sequence: CAISLTSGTHNEQFF. The V gene is TRBV10-3, the J gene TRBJ2-1; TRBD2 aligns across 11 bases. J gave up 5 bases and V 6 bases, and 6 bases lay outside the gene matches. The CDR3 runs 15 residues. Germline-derived CDR1 and CDR2 are ENHRY and SYGVKD.

J is TRBJ1-2 and V is TRBV6-1; 9 bases are a match to TRBD1. This CDR3 comprises 15 residues. The trim removed 5 bases at V and 2 bases at J, leaving 6 bases unmatched. CDR1 and CDR2 from the germline V gene are MNHNS and SASEGT. The CDR3 loop is CASSKQGAPNYGYTF. The CDR3, as DNA: TGTGCCAGCAGTAAACAGGGGGCACCCAACTATGGCTACACCTTC.

The genes are TRBV7-2 and TRBJ1-6; possible D gene TRBD1, 6 bases. This CDR3 spans 17 amino acids. Germline CDR1 and CDR2: SGHTA and FQGNSA. Trimming shortened V by 1 base and J by 8 bases, and 18 bases separated the two germline ends. CDR3 DNA sequence: TGTGCCAGCAGCTTAGGGCCCCCCCGGGGGGCGGATTCACCCCTCCACTTT. This gives the protein CASSLGPPRGADSPLHF.